These T cell receptor beta chains were read from a single sample in a study of T cell responses to AZD1222 COVID-19 vaccine. TCRdb's table, derived via immunoSEQ multiplex PCR, lists solely in-frame clones and lacks some. The sample lists some 90,000 clones; approximately 86% were seen once. Material: peripheral blood, obtained on day 0 of AZD1222 vaccination. These receptors came from an adult in good health. The CDR3 runs from the conserved cysteine through the conserved F or W. A D gene is named only where the DNA matches it firmly. Clone size is stated in some rows and not others, as once, few, many or a class when expanded.

j_call v_call d_call clone_size cdr3_nt cdr3_aa
TRBJ2-1 TRBV5-1 TRBD2 . TGCGCCAGCAGTCCGGGACTAGCGGGAGGCGGGAGCTCCTACAATGAGCAGTTCTTC CASSPGLAGGGSSYNEQFF
TRBJ2-3 TRBV6-4 TRBD1 . TGTGCCAGCAGTGACTCGACAGGGGGCGCAGATACGCAGTATTTT CASSDSTGGADTQYF
TRBJ1-5 TRBV2 . . TGTGCCAGCAGTCCAGGACTCTCTAGCAATCAGCCCCAGCATTTT CASSPGLSSNQPQHF
TRBJ1-1 TRBV18 . once TGTGCCAGCTCACCCCAGACAGGTTCAGTGAACACTGAAGCTTTCTTT CASSPQTGSVNTEAFF
TRBJ2-7 TRBV3-1/TRBV3-2 TRBD1 once TGTGCCAGCAGCCAAGATTTGGCGACAGGGGGCGAGCAGTACTTC CASSQDLATGGEQYF
TRBJ2-3 TRBV6-5 TRBD1 few TGTGCCAGCAGGCAGACAGGGGGCGGCGATACGCAGTATTTT CASRQTGGGDTQYF
TRBJ1-3 TRBV12-3/TRBV12-4 . . TGTGCCAGCAGCTCCGGGACGGCGAACACCATATATTTT CASSSGTANTIYF
TRBJ2-7 TRBV3-1/TRBV3-2 . . TGTGCCAGCAGCCAAGAGACGGGGCCGGGCGAGCAGTACTTC CASSQETGPGEQYF
TRBJ2-2 TRBV28 . . TGTGCCAGCACCTTCCTCAACACCGGGGAGCTGTTTTTT CASTFLNTGELFF
TRBJ2-7 TRBV24-1 TRBD1 . TGTGCCACCTCTAACCCGGGGACAGGGTTCTACGAGCAGTACTTC CATSNPGTGFYEQYF
TRBJ1-1 TRBV11-2 . . TGTGCCAGCAGCTCCCCCTTACGGAGCACTGAAGCTTTCTTT CASSSPLRSTEAFF
TRBJ1-2 TRBV5-4 TRBD1 . TGTGCCAGCATGGGACAGGTCAACTATGGCTACACCTTC CASMGQVNYGYTF
TRBJ1-6 TRBV5-4 TRBD1 . TGTGCCAGCAGCAATACCGGGACAGCCAATTCACCCCTCCACTTT CASSNTGTANSPLHF
TRBJ2-7 TRBV18 TRBD1 few TGTGCCAGCTCAGATACCGGGACAGGGGGCGAGCAGTACTTC CASSDTGTGGEQYF
TRBJ1-5 TRBV3-1/TRBV3-2 TRBD1 . TGTGCCAGCAGCCAGAACAGGGGGCAGGGGCAGCCCCAGCATTTT CASSQNRGQGQPQHF
TRBJ2-1 TRBV10-1 . . TGCGCCAGCAGCGACCCTCTTTACAATGAGCAGTTCTTC CASSDPLYNEQFF
TRBJ2-7 TRBV19 TRBD1 . TGTGCCAGTAGCCGAATAGGATCAGGGGGCACGGACTACGAGCAGTACTTC CASSRIGSGGTDYEQYF
TRBJ1-1 TRBV5-1 . . TGCGCCAGCAGCTTGGACAACATGAACACTGAAGCTTTCTTT CASSLDNMNTEAFF
TRBJ2-3 TRBV3-1/TRBV3-2 TRBD2 . TGTGCCAGCAGCCCCGGACTAGATAGCACAGATACGCAGTATTTT CASSPGLDSTDTQYF
TRBJ1-5 TRBV28 . . TGTGCCAGCAGTTTGGTGGGGCGCAATCAGCCCCAGCATTTT CASSLVGRNQPQHF
TRBJ2-2 TRBV20-1 TRBD1 . TGCAGTGCGAGTGAGTCGACAGGGGGCAAGGCCGGGGAGCTGTTTTTT CSASESTGGKAGELFF
TRBJ2-7 TRBV6-6 . . TGTGCCAGCAGTTACTCTTGGGACTACGAGCAGTACTTC CASSYSWDYEQYF
TRBJ2-1 TRBV6-5 TRBD1 . TGTGCCAGCAACAGAGGGACAGGGGCCATGGGGCAGTTCTTC CASNRGTGAMGQFF
TRBJ2-7 TRBV28 TRBD2 . TGTGCCACCTTGACTAGCAGTACGTACGAGCAGTACTTC CATLTSSTYEQYF
TRBJ2-3 TRBV14 TRBD2 many TGTGCCAGCAGCCAGAGGGAGCGGGAGAGGACAGATACGCAGTATTTT CASSQRERERTDTQYF
TRBJ2-1 TRBV29-1 TRBD2 . TGCAGCGTTGAGCTACCTCGGGGGGTCAATGAGCAGTTCTTC CSVELPRGVNEQFF
TRBJ2-5 TRBV20-1 . . TGCAGTCGGGCGGACCAAGAGACCCAGTACTTC CSRADQETQYF
TRBJ2-3 TRBV11-3 TRBD2 . TGTGCCAGCATCGGGGCGGGAGCGTCGGATACGCAGTATTTT CASIGAGASDTQYF
TRBJ1-5 TRBV3-1/TRBV3-2 . . TGTGCCAGCAGCCAAGATCGGAGACAGCCCCAGCATTTT CASSQDRRQPQHF
TRBJ1-5 TRBV20-1 . few TGCAGTGCTAGTAGATTCAATGAGGGTCAGCCCCAGCATTTT CSASRFNEGQPQHF
TRBJ2-5 TRBV4-3 TRBD2 . TGCGCCAGCAGCCAAGAACTAGCGGGAATTACCCAAGAGACCCAGTACTTC CASSQELAGITQETQYF
TRBJ2-5 TRBV20-1 . . TGCAGTGCAGCCGCCCAAGAGACCCAGTACTTC CSAAAQETQYF
TRBJ2-7 TRBV14 . . TGTGCCAGCAGCCTGGGACATTGGGGGGAGCAGTACTTC CASSLGHWGEQYF
TRBJ1-5 TRBV28 . . TGTGCCAGCAGTTTAGAAGGAAGGAGTCAGCCCCAGCATTTT CASSLEGRSQPQHF
TRBJ1-1 TRBV28 . . TGTGCCAGCAGTTTTAAGAGGGTTTTGAACACTGAAGCTTTCTTT CASSFKRVLNTEAFF
TRBJ2-7 TRBV7-9 TRBD2 . TGTGCCAGCAGCACGGGACTAGCGGGGGCCTACGAGCAGTACTTC CASSTGLAGAYEQYF
TRBJ2-1 TRBV2 . . TGTGCCAGCCTTTCGGGAGCATCCCTCAATGAGCAGTTCTTC CASLSGASLNEQFF
TRBJ2-3 TRBV5-1 . . TGCGCCAGCAGCTTCAGCGGACCCCCGTCTGATACGCAGTATTTT CASSFSGPPSDTQYF
TRBJ1-2 TRBV7-3 TRBD1 . TGTGCCAGCAGTACGGGACAGGGGTATGGCTACACCTTC CASSTGQGYGYTF
TRBJ2-3 TRBV18 . . TGTGCCAGCTCACCATCGGCTACCGCGGGCGATACGCAGTATTTT CASSPSATAGDTQYF
TRBJ1-2 TRBV6-5 TRBD1 . TGTGCCAGCAGTTACTCATACAGGGGAGGCTACACCTTC CASSYSYRGGYTF
TRBJ2-7 TRBV11-2 TRBD2 . TGTGCCAGCAGCTCGACTTCCGGGAGGGCCTACGAGCAGTACTTC CASSSTSGRAYEQYF
TRBJ2-7 TRBV7-8 . . TGTGCCAGTTCGGGGACACTTGCTGACAAGCAGTACTTC CASSGTLADKQYF
TRBJ1-1 TRBV18 TRBD1 . TGTGCCAGCTCCCAGGGACAGGGGAGGATTAACACTGAAGCTTTCTTT CASSQGQGRINTEAFF
TRBJ2-2 TRBV5-4 . . TGTGCCAGCAGACTGGACCCATCGAACACCGGGGAGCTGTTTTTT CASRLDPSNTGELFF
TRBJ2-7 TRBV6-5 TRBD1 . TGTGCCAGCAGTTACAGGGACAGGGTTTACGAGCAGTACTTC CASSYRDRVYEQYF
TRBJ2-7 TRBV9 TRBD2 . TGTGCCAGCAGCTCGGAAATCGGGACTAGCGGGGCCTACGAGCAGTACTTC CASSSEIGTSGAYEQYF
TRBJ1-1 TRBV6-5 . once TGTGCCAGCGGATACAGGGAAGTCACTGAAGCTTTCTTT CASGYREVTEAFF
TRBJ2-1 TRBV11-3 TRBD2 . TGTGCCAGCAGCTCGAAGCCGATGGGAGCGGGGGGCGTTGTCAATGAGCAGTTCTTC CASSSKPMGAGGVVNEQFF
TRBJ2-2 TRBV27 . . TGTGCCAGCAGTGACCGGGACCACGGCGGGACCGGGGAGCTGTTTTTT CASSDRDHGGTGELFF
TRBJ2-7 TRBV6-6 . . TGTGCCAGCAGTTATATCGGGGCAGGACGGTACGAGCAGTACTTC CASSYIGAGRYEQYF
TRBJ1-5 TRBV5-4 . . TGTGCCAGCAGCCCAGGGCTAGGGGATCAGCCCCAGCATTTT CASSPGLGDQPQHF
TRBJ2-1 TRBV9 . . TGTGCCAGCAGCGTGGGACTCCTCTCCTACAATGAGCAGTTCTTC CASSVGLLSYNEQFF
TRBJ1-1 TRBV10-3 . . TGTGCCATCGCAGACCTCGAGAACACTGAAGCTTTCTTT CAIADLENTEAFF
TRBJ2-3 TRBV28 . few TGTGCCAGCAGTTCCCTGGTGGATAGCTGGAATACGCAGTATTTT CASSSLVDSWNTQYF